At least ten counts were recorded for the clone carrying this TCR beta chain. Its target is unknown. Pregnant or lactating patients were excluded, as were those with uncontrolled infection or other autoimmune disease. What was amplified from RNA transcripts were TCR beta CDR3 regions. TCR CDR3 regions were first amplified by RT-PCR with HTBI primers. TCRdb itself ran the multiplex PCR reads through MiXCR, one entry per CDR3 protein. The table records some 250,000 distinct CDR3 sequences, 13% to 15% of them present only once. Germline V gives CDR1 SGHAT, CDR2 FQNNGV. Trimming took off 9 bases at V and 15 bases at J, with 18 bases between the two ends. The CDR3 extends over 11 amino acids. These data originate in a study of T cells in Graves' hyperthyroidism and ophthalmopathy. Overall study results and limits: Blood also held most thyroid clonotypes expanded beyond 0.001. Stable hyperthyroidism was separated from ophthalmopathy by a model based on 13 V-J features.

Specimen: blood. This sequence joins TRBV11-2 and TRBJ2-1; D gene uncertain. The receptor was isolated from a woman aged 45-59 years with Graves' hyperthyroidism that later progressed to Graves' ophthalmopathy. The CDR3, as DNA: TGTGCCAGTAAAACACGGGCCGGACGGTTCTTC. Translating gives CASKTRAGRFF.